These T cell receptor beta chains were read from a single sample in a study of control samples from healthy donors and cancer patients. The repertoire was sequenced with immunoSEQ multiplex PCR; TCRdb's copy has only in-frame clones and lacks some. The repertoire has about 80,000 clones, 80% to 90% of them found once; the top ten carry 11%. Material: PBMCs. These TCRs come from a man aged 55 to 70 with head and neck cancer. Both conserved end residues are trimmed from each CDR3. Fields, in order: CDR3 protein, clone size, J gene, V gene. The size entry is marked missing in some rows and otherwise reads once, few, many or a size class.

cdr3_aa: ASSLYRAGSSYEQY; clone_size: NA; j_call: TRBJ2-7; v_call: TRBV18
cdr3_aa: ASSLSGSGLQETQY; clone_size: NA; j_call: TRBJ2-5; v_call: TRBV7-2
cdr3_aa: ASSPGAGAQLNQPQH; clone_size: NA; j_call: TRBJ1-5; v_call: TRBV7-9
cdr3_aa: ASSLSGTNTGELF; clone_size: NA; j_call: TRBJ2-2; v_call: TRBV5-1
cdr3_aa: ASSPGPPNEKLF; clone_size: once; j_call: TRBJ1-4; v_call: TRBV23-1
cdr3_aa: ASSPTSASSTQY; clone_size: NA; j_call: TRBJ2-3; v_call: TRBV13
cdr3_aa: ASNRAGANVLT; clone_size: NA; j_call: TRBJ2-6; v_call: TRBV12-3/TRBV12-4
cdr3_aa: ASSDSSLRTEAF; clone_size: few; j_call: TRBJ1-1; v_call: TRBV6-4
cdr3_aa: ATSRGGANNQPQH; clone_size: few; j_call: TRBJ1-5; v_call: TRBV15
cdr3_aa: AWSRDRPYGYT; clone_size: few; j_call: TRBJ1-2; v_call: TRBV30
cdr3_aa: ASSLDGRGTDTQY; clone_size: once; j_call: TRBJ2-3; v_call: TRBV28
cdr3_aa: ASSPAGTRREQY; clone_size: NA; j_call: TRBJ2-7; v_call: TRBV6-5
cdr3_aa: ASSPDKSNYGYT; clone_size: once; j_call: TRBJ1-2; v_call: TRBV18
cdr3_aa: ASSSSTGSGNTIY; clone_size: NA; j_call: TRBJ1-3; v_call: TRBV5-1
cdr3_aa: ASSPRTGGNRQY; clone_size: NA; j_call: TRBJ2-7; v_call: TRBV3-1/TRBV3-2
cdr3_aa: ASSQEVAGGLGNTQY; clone_size: NA; j_call: TRBJ2-3; v_call: TRBV4-1
cdr3_aa: ASSLRQGGFNYNEQF; clone_size: NA; j_call: TRBJ2-1; v_call: TRBV5-6
cdr3_aa: ASQGPTNEQF; clone_size: NA; j_call: TRBJ2-1; v_call: TRBV10-1
cdr3_aa: ASSRRQGGEKLF; clone_size: NA; j_call: TRBJ1-4; v_call: TRBV4-1
cdr3_aa: ASSFEGLNSPLH; clone_size: NA; j_call: TRBJ1-6; v_call: TRBV27
cdr3_aa: ASSFGRDGTGELF; clone_size: NA; j_call: TRBJ2-2; v_call: TRBV27
cdr3_aa: SATETPGAF; clone_size: NA; j_call: TRBJ1-1; v_call: TRBV20-1
cdr3_aa: ATQVGALQETQY; clone_size: few; j_call: TRBJ2-5; v_call: TRBV15
cdr3_aa: ASSLARSETENIQY; clone_size: NA; j_call: TRBJ2-4; v_call: TRBV7-9
cdr3_aa: ATSRGGISRSPLH; clone_size: NA; j_call: TRBJ1-6; v_call: TRBV15
cdr3_aa: ASSQATGTTEAF; clone_size: NA; j_call: TRBJ1-1; v_call: TRBV7-9
cdr3_aa: ASSFSSFFDEQF; clone_size: NA; j_call: TRBJ2-1; v_call: TRBV27
cdr3_aa: ASSARDNQPQH; clone_size: NA; j_call: TRBJ1-5; v_call: TRBV2
cdr3_aa: ASSQGLNEQY; clone_size: NA; j_call: TRBJ2-7; v_call: TRBV3-1/TRBV3-2
cdr3_aa: ASSLPLESGGNTEAF; clone_size: NA; j_call: TRBJ1-1; v_call: TRBV28
cdr3_aa: ASSLAAITDTQY; clone_size: NA; j_call: TRBJ2-3; v_call: TRBV7-2
cdr3_aa: ASSYSLGDEQY; clone_size: NA; j_call: TRBJ2-7; v_call: TRBV6-5
cdr3_aa: ASSAYNEQF; clone_size: NA; j_call: TRBJ2-1; v_call: TRBV5-4
cdr3_aa: ASSFLAGGGRADTQY; clone_size: NA; j_call: TRBJ2-3; v_call: TRBV7-2
cdr3_aa: SVQIQGVGEQF; clone_size: NA; j_call: TRBJ2-1; v_call: TRBV29-1
cdr3_aa: ASSASLRRAAGELF; clone_size: NA; j_call: TRBJ2-2; v_call: TRBV9
cdr3_aa: SVQDREGSPLH; clone_size: NA; j_call: TRBJ1-6; v_call: TRBV29-1
cdr3_aa: ATQGLGTDTQY; clone_size: NA; j_call: TRBJ2-3; v_call: TRBV10-3
cdr3_aa: ASSLTGAGGKAS; clone_size: few; j_call: TRBJ2-7; v_call: TRBV7-2
cdr3_aa: ATSSPAGDEQF; clone_size: NA; j_call: TRBJ2-1; v_call: TRBV15
cdr3_aa: ASSPDRGNYGYT; clone_size: few; j_call: TRBJ1-2; v_call: TRBV7-2
cdr3_aa: ASKNSVYGYT; clone_size: NA; j_call: TRBJ1-2; v_call: TRBV3-1/TRBV3-2
cdr3_aa: SSGPNTEAF; clone_size: NA; j_call: TRBJ1-1; v_call: TRBV29-1
cdr3_aa: ASSFTVTYEQY; clone_size: NA; j_call: TRBJ2-7; v_call: TRBV11-3
cdr3_aa: ASSEFRQSNYGYT; clone_size: once; j_call: TRBJ1-2; v_call: TRBV2
cdr3_aa: ASSISGNEQY; clone_size: NA; j_call: TRBJ2-7; v_call: TRBV3-1/TRBV3-2
cdr3_aa: ASSLGPPSSYNEQF; clone_size: once; j_call: TRBJ2-1; v_call: TRBV5-4
cdr3_aa: ASSYPLAGVPDTQY; clone_size: NA; j_call: TRBJ2-3; v_call: TRBV5-1
cdr3_aa: ASQGQIGLDEQY; clone_size: NA; j_call: TRBJ2-7; v_call: TRBV6-5
cdr3_aa: ASSSRGGGDEQF; clone_size: NA; j_call: TRBJ2-1; v_call: TRBV27
cdr3_aa: ASNQFRGPQH; clone_size: NA; j_call: TRBJ1-5; v_call: TRBV28
cdr3_aa: ASSLETGTEAF; clone_size: NA; j_call: TRBJ1-1; v_call: TRBV11-3
cdr3_aa: ASSLEASGLYNEQF; clone_size: NA; j_call: TRBJ2-1; v_call: TRBV11-2
cdr3_aa: AISPEGYEQY; clone_size: NA; j_call: TRBJ2-7; v_call: TRBV10-3
cdr3_aa: ASSSQTSGRVNTQY; clone_size: NA; j_call: TRBJ2-3; v_call: TRBV11-1
cdr3_aa: ASLSATGNTEAF; clone_size: NA; j_call: TRBJ1-1; v_call: TRBV28
cdr3_aa: ASSRQGSSYEQY; clone_size: NA; j_call: NA; v_call: TRBV11-2
cdr3_aa: ASSSGTSGSPYYNEQF; clone_size: NA; j_call: TRBJ2-1; v_call: TRBV27
cdr3_aa: ASSLPLVLGSSTYEQY; clone_size: NA; j_call: TRBJ2-7; v_call: TRBV7-2
cdr3_aa: ASSSGQSQETQY; clone_size: NA; j_call: TRBJ2-5; v_call: TRBV6-5